These 28 T cell receptor beta chains share one sample of origin, sequenced in a study of T cells in Graves' hyperthyroidism and ophthalmopathy (dated by TCRdb to the late 2010s). Library preparation used multiplex PCR. The run used an Illumina HiSeq 2000. Amplification of TCR beta CDR3 regions was carried out from RNA transcripts. For the first round of RT-PCR on the TCR CDR3, the HTBI primer set was used together with the Qiagen OneStep RT-PCR kit. In TCRdb, the public reads were trimmed at Q25 with fastp and aligned with MiXCR, with productive beta chains retained. All rows with the same CDR3 protein become a single entry with the most common DNA and genes. The table for this sample lists 530,000 or so distinct CDR3 sequences; 46% of them were counted only once. The top ten hold about 8.3% of the sample. Material: peripheral blood or thyroid tissue (not recorded which). The origin of the receptors is a woman aged 18 to 35 with Graves' hyperthyroidism.

The chain recombines TRBV15 with TRBJ2-7; TRBD2 matches 9 bases. V gave up 5 bases and J gave up 2 bases; unmatched junction bases: 4. This CDR3 is built from 14 residues. CDR1 and CDR2 from the germline V gene are LNHNV and YYDKDF (reference sequence). The CDR3 DNA sequence: TGTGCCACCAGCGGCCCTAGCGGGGCCTACGAGCAGTACTTC. Protein product: CATSGPSGAYEQYF. The full variable domain, with the rest looked up from reference TRBV15 and TRBJ2-7, is DAMVIQNPRYQVTQFGKPVTLSCSQTLNHNVMYWYQQKSSQAPKLLFHYYDKDFNNEADTPDNFQSRRPNTSFCFLDIRSPGLGDTAMYLCATSGPSGAYEQYFGPGTRLTVT.

J is TRBJ2-3 and V is TRBV24-1, with TRBD2 matching over 10 bases. V was clipped by 2 bases and J by 3 bases; unmatched bases: 4. Germline values: CDR1 KGHDR, CDR2 SFDVKD. The CDR3 loop spans 16 amino acids. The CDR3 DNA is TGTGCCACCAGTGATTCACTAGCGGGATTAACAGATACGCAGTATTTT. Amino acids: CATSDSLAGLTDTQYF.

In its sample, this clonotype was seen many times. The V gene is TRBV20-1, the J gene TRBJ1-1, with D possibly matching TRBD1 (6 bases). The CDR3 runs to 15 residues. Trimming removed 1 base at V and 4 bases at J, with 16 bases between. Germline loops: CDR1 DFQATT, CDR2 SNEGSKA (reference sequence). This CDR3 reads CSARAAGGEGTEAFF. The CDR3 DNA sequence: TGCAGTGCTAGAGCCGCGGGGGGCGAGGGCACTGAAGCTTTCTTT.

This clonotype came up many times. V and J are TRBV19 and TRBJ1-5, with 11 bases fitting TRBD1. The V gene end was trimmed by 9 bases and the J gene end by 9 bases; junction bases not matched to a gene: 7. Per germline, CDR1 LNHDA and CDR2 SQIVND (reference sequence). The CDR3 spans 13 residues. The CDR3 coding sequence is TGTGCCAGCCTCGGACAGGGGGCAGGGCCCCAGCATTTT. Amino acids: CASLGQGAGPQHF.

In the case of this clonotype: A read error is possible here, since a much larger clone lies one base away. The chain links TRBV5-1 to TRBJ1-2; maybe TRBD1 (5 bases). The CDR3 loop spans 15 amino acids. The germline V and J ends were trimmed by 1 base and 4 bases, with 14 bases remaining between them. Per germline, CDR1 SGHRS and CDR2 YFSETQ. The CDR3 region is CASSLTGCSFYGYTF. The CDR3 coding sequence is TGCGCCAGCAGCTTGACAGGCTGCAGCTTCTATGGCTACACCTTC.

This CDR3 reads CASSRGLAATYEQYF. In DNA form, the CDR3 reads TGTGCCAGCTCACGCGGACTAGCGGCTACCTACGAGCAGTACTTC. V usage is TRBV18 and J usage is TRBJ2-7; TRBD2 matches 10 bases. Germline V gives CDR1 KGHSH, CDR2 LQKENI. V lost 4 bases to trimming and J lost 2 bases; unmatched junction nucleotides: 5. The CDR3 covers 15 residues.

This clonotype was counted once. The rearrangement uses TRBV29-1 and TRBJ1-2; 9 bases map to TRBD1. Germline CDR1 reads SQVTM; CDR2 reads ANQGSEA. The CDR3 consists of 13 residues. V was pared by 7 bases and J by 7 bases, with 10 bases of the junction left unmatched. CDR3 region: CSAVGQGIGGYTF. CDR3 DNA sequence: TGCAGCGCCGTAGGACAGGGGATCGGTGGCTACACCTTC.

The chain employs TRBV2 and TRBJ1-1, with a possible D match to TRBD1 (5 bases). The germline CDR1 and CDR2 sequences are SNHLY and FYNNEI. This CDR3 region has 15 residues. V lost 5 bases to trimming and J lost 7 bases, with 20 bases between them. CDR3 loop: CASSMGVGGQGEAFF. CDR3 in DNA: TGTGCCAGCAGTATGGGGGTGGGAGGGCAGGGTGAAGCTTTCTTT.

Notes on this clonotype: A much larger clonotype is one base distant, so this may be a read error. The rearrangement joins TRBV6-6 to TRBJ2-7; 9 positions match TRBD1. Unmatched junction bases numbered 6, after V lost 1 base and J lost 5 bases. Per the germline V gene, CDR1 is MNHNY and CDR2 is SVGAGI (reference sequence). CDR3 length equals 15 residues. The CDR3 loop reads CASSYLGTGIDEQYF. The CDR3 DNA follows: TGTGCCAGCAGTTACTTAGGGACAGGGATCGACGAGCAGTACTTC.

The chain couples TRBV25-1 to TRBJ1-2, with D possibly matching TRBD1 (5 bases). Germline CDR1 MGHDK, CDR2 SYGVNS. The germline V and J ends were trimmed by 2 bases and 6 bases, with 13 bases remaining between them. The length of the CDR3 is 14 residues. The CDR3 reads CASSETGQGDGYTF. The CDR3 DNA reads as TGTGCCAGCAGTGAAACTGGGCAGGGTGATGGCTACACCTTC.

This clonotype was recorded at least ten times. The chain links TRBV25-1 to TRBJ2-7; D may be TRBD2 (5 bases). The germline gives CDR1 MGHDK, CDR2 SYGVNS. The CDR3 loop spans 14 amino acids. Trimming took 4 bases from V and 0 from J, leaving 10 bases between them. The CDR3 DNA reads TGTGCCAGCAGTGGGCGAGGGCTCTCCTACGAGCAGTACTTC. The encoded protein is CASSGRGLSYEQYF.

This clonotype was seen ten or more times. The chain carries TRBV5-6 and TRBJ1-6; a weak D match, TRBD1 (5 bases). Trimming removed 0 bases at V and 7 bases at J, with 5 bases between. The CDR3 is 13 residues long. Germline assignment: CDR1 SGHDT and CDR2 YYEEEE. This chain's CDR3 is CASSLGQNSPLHF. In DNA form, the CDR3 reads TGTGCCAGCAGCTTGGGACAGAATTCACCCCTCCACTTT.

The rearrangement links TRBV5-6 to TRBJ1-1; D is unresolved. CDR1 is SGHDT, CDR2 YYEEEE, per germline. V lost 4 bases to trimming and J lost 4 bases, with 11 bases between them. The CDR3 covers 13 residues. The CDR3 region is CASSPWPSTEAFF. The CDR3 DNA is TGTGCCAGCAGCCCCTGGCCGAGCACTGAAGCTTTCTTT.

This clonotype was observed at least ten times. The V call is TRBV7-2, the J call TRBJ2-7, with D perhaps TRBD1 (5 bases). Germline V gene sequence: CDR1 SGHTA, CDR2 FQGNSA. Trimming took 3 bases from V and 0 from J, leaving 12 bases between them. The CDR3 loop spans 15 amino acids. The CDR3, as DNA: TGTGCCAGCAGCTTTCTACAGGAAAACTCCTACGAGCAGTACTTC. Protein: CASSFLQENSYEQYF.

V gene TRBV19 combines with J gene TRBJ2-7; TRBD2 agrees at 9 bases. The J call may be faulty, since TRBJ2-1 better matches the DNA end. The CDR3 length is 14 residues. Germline V gives CDR1 LNHDA, CDR2 SQIVND (reference sequence). DNA of the CDR3: TGTGCCAGTAGTATAGCGCTAGCGGGAAATGAGCAGTTCTTC. This encodes CASSIALAGNEQFF.

The chain carries TRBV11-3 and TRBJ2-3; tentatively, D is TRBD1 (6 bases). The CDR3 consists of 15 residues. V was trimmed by 3 bases and J by 2 bases, leaving 12 bases between them. The V gene's germline CDR1 is SGHNT and CDR2 YENEEA. CDR3 in amino acids: CASSFGQSTTDTQYF. DNA for the CDR3: TGTGCCAGCAGCTTCGGACAGAGCACCACAGATACGCAGTATTTT. Filled out from reference TRBV11-3 and TRBJ2-3, the complete variable domain reads EAGVVQSPRYKIIEKKQPVAFWCNPISGHNTLYWYLQNLGQGPELLIRYENEEAVDDSQLPKDRFSAERLKGVDSTLKIQPAELGDSAVYLCASSFGQSTTDTQYFGPGTRLTVL.

This clonotype was counted at least ten times. J is TRBJ1-2 and V is TRBV12-3 or TRBV12-4; 9 bases fit TRBD1. The CDR3 is 15 amino acids. The junction had 9 bases not matched to a gene; V was cut back by 3 bases and J by 7 bases. The CDR3 sequence: CASSFSSGTGSGYTF. The CDR3 DNA is TGTGCCAGCAGTTTCTCGTCCGGGACAGGGTCTGGCTACACCTTC.

This clonotype was counted many times. The chain couples TRBV7-2 to TRBJ1-5; 7 nucleotides align to TRBD1. V lost 3 bases, J lost 1 base, and 6 bases stayed unmatched. Looked up from germline, CDR1 is SGHTA and CDR2 is FQGNSA. The CDR3 is 16 amino acids. The CDR3 region is CASSFIRGSSNQPQHF. For the CDR3, the DNA is TGTGCCAGCAGCTTCATCAGGGGGAGCAGCAATCAGCCCCAGCATTTT. Using reference TRBV7-2 and TRBJ1-5 for the parts outside the CDR3, the full variable domain is GAGVSQSPSNKVTEKGKDVELRCDPISGHTALYWYRQSLGQGLEFLIYFQGNSAPDKSGLPSDRFSAERTGGSVSTLTIQRTQQEDSAVYLCASSFIRGSSNQPQHFGDGTRLSIL.

The chain is built from TRBV30 and TRBJ2-5, with D perhaps TRBD2 (6 bases). CDR3 size: 15 residues. Trimming shortened V by 2 bases and J by 0 bases, and 13 bases separated the two germline ends. In germline, CDR1 is GTSNPN, CDR2 SVGIG (reference sequence). The CDR3 here is CAWSPGESYQETQYF. The CDR3 DNA reads as TGTGCCTGGAGTCCGGGGGAGAGCTACCAAGAGACCCAGTACTTC.

The chain uses TRBV7-2 and TRBJ2-2; no clear D gene. With 3 bases removed from V and 3 bases from J, the gap between germline ends came to 8 bases. This CDR3 has 14 amino acids. Looked up from germline, CDR1 is SGHTA and CDR2 is FQGNSA. The CDR3 nucleotides read TGTGCCAGCAGCTTTAACTTTTACACCGGGGAGCTGTTTTTT. Amino acids: CASSFNFYTGELFF.

This clonotype was picked up many times. The rearrangement uses TRBV12-3 or TRBV12-4 and TRBJ2-6; D remains unclear. V was cut by 8 bases and J by 6 bases, with 11 bases left in between. The CDR3 totals 13 residues. This CDR3 reads CASVSRMANVLTF. Here the CDR3 DNA reads TGTGCCAGCGTATCCCGCATGGCCAACGTCCTGACTTTC.

The rearrangement uses TRBV29-1 and TRBJ1-1; D ambiguous. Between the trimmed V and J ends, which lost 3 bases and 7 bases, there was a span of 9 bases. The length of the CDR3 is 11 residues. Looked up from germline, CDR1 is SQVTM and CDR2 is ANQGSEA. CDR3 sequence: CSVEGEVEAFF. The DNA for the CDR3 is TGCAGCGTTGAGGGCGAGGTTGAAGCTTTCTTT.

The J gene is TRBJ1-5, the V gene TRBV29-1; a weak D match, TRBD1 (5 bases). The V gene lost 8 bases and the J gene lost 0 bases, with 14 bases spanning the gap. The CDR3 runs 14 residues. The germline CDR1 and CDR2 sequences are SQVTM and ANQGSEA. For the CDR3, the DNA is TGCAGCTCCGACTCAGGACATAGCAATCAGCCCCAGCATTTT. Protein: CSSDSGHSNQPQHF.

This clonotype has a count of ten or more. The chain carries TRBV5-5 and TRBJ2-7, with 7 bases that match TRBD1. Germline trimming cut 0 bases from V and 5 bases from J; bases unmatched to any gene: 2. Looked up from germline, CDR1 is SGHKS and CDR2 is YYEKEE (reference sequence). The CDR3 has 13 amino acids. This chain's CDR3 is CASSLVTGDEQYF. DNA for the CDR3: TGTGCCAGCAGCTTGGTTACAGGGGACGAGCAGTACTTC.

In the case of this clonotype: One end of the junction fails to match germline, which may point to a read error. The V gene is TRBV12-3 or TRBV12-4, the J gene TRBJ2-6; D not certain. This CDR3 contains 11 residues. CDR3 amino acids: CASSLWNTEAF. CDR3 coding DNA: TGTGCCAGCAGTTTATGGAACACTGAAGCTTTC.

As for this clonotype: A much more abundant neighbour one base away suggests this may be a read error. The chain combines TRBV5-1 with TRBJ2-5; 16 bases line up with TRBD2. V gave up 3 bases and J gave up 4 bases; unmatched junction bases: 3. The CDR3 consists of 16 residues. Germline values: CDR1 SGHRS, CDR2 YFSETQ. The CDR3 region has the DNA TGCGCCAGCAGCTGGGGACTAGCGGGAGGGGGAGAGACCCAGTACTTC. Its translation is CASSWGLAGGGETQYF.

This clonotype has just a few counts. This rearrangement joins TRBV20-1 to TRBJ2-7, with a weak D call TRBD1 (5 bases). The J call is doubtful: the DNA matches TRBJ2-1 better. The V gene's germline CDR1 is DFQATT and CDR2 SNEGSKA (reference sequence). The CDR3 consists of 12 residues. CDR3 bases: TGCAGTGCCGCGACAGTGTACAATGAGCAGTTCTTC. Translating gives CSAATVYNEQFF.

The chain combines TRBV29-1 with TRBJ2-7; 7 bases agree with TRBD1. J was trimmed by 3 bases and V by 6 bases; bases with no gene match: 5. Looked up from germline, CDR1 is SQVTM and CDR2 is ANQGSEA. This CDR3 is 12 amino acids long. The CDR3 DNA sequence: TGCAGCGTAGAGGGACAGCACTACGAGCAGTACTTC. Amino acids: CSVEGQHYEQYF.